This T cell receptor beta chain was recorded in a study of shared clonotypes between healthy human individuals. Whole-study context: A couple of women and a few men aged 18 to 49 made up the donors.

TCRdb's copy holds only in-frame clones and misses some; the assay was immunoSEQ multiplex PCR. The data show around 370,000 clones, 96% seen once. CDR1 MDHEN and CDR2 SYDVKM come from the germline V gene. V lost 6 bases to trimming and J lost 5 bases, with 10 bases between them. The CDR3 is made up of 12 amino acids. This chain links TRBV28 with TRBJ1-2, with a weak D call TRBD1 (6 bases). The source of this sequence is a young man in good health. The sequenced material came from memory CD8+ T cells sorted from blood. Subset specified: CD45RO+ cells pooled with CCR7-negative TemRA cells. For the CDR3, the DNA is TGTGCCAGCAGGCAGGGGCCTTATGGCTACACCTTC. Protein sequence: CASRQGPYGYTF.